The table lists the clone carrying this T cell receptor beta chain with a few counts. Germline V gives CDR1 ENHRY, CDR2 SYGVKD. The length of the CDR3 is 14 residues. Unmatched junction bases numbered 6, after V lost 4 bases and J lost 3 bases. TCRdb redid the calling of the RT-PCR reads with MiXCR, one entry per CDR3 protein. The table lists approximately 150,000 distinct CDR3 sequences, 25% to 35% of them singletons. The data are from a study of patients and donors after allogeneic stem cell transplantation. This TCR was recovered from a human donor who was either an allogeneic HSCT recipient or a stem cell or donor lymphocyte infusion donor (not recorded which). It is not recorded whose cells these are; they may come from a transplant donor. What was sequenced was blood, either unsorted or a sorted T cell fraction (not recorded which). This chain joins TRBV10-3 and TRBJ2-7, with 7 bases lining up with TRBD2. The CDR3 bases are TGTGCCATCAGTGTAGGACTAGTGGGCTACGAGCAGTACTTC. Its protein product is CAISVGLVGYEQYF.